The subject of this entry is one T cell receptor beta chain. TCRdb keeps only in-frame clones here, not all; method: immunoSEQ multiplex PCR. The data show under 300,000 clones, with about 90% seen just once and 1.2% held by the top ten. This sample stems from a study of blood T cell repertoires in COVID-19. J lost 4 bases, V lost 4 bases, and 6 bases had no gene match. The CDR3 runs to 14 residues. Germline-derived CDR1 and CDR2 are LNHDA and SQIVND (reference sequence). Recruits, aged roughly 18 to 90 years, lived in roughly 22 US areas. This TCR was sampled from a human donor in a cohort exposed to, infected with or recovered from COVID-19 (not recorded which). The donor label of this sample is uncertain. Sequences were obtained from PBMCs or T cells enriched from blood (not recorded which). The J gene is TRBJ2-5, the V gene TRBV19, with 7 nucleotides matching TRBD2. The CDR3 loop reads CASSNSGWRETQYF. CDR3 DNA sequence: TGTGCCAGTAGTAATAGCGGGTGGAGAGAGACCCAGTACTTC.